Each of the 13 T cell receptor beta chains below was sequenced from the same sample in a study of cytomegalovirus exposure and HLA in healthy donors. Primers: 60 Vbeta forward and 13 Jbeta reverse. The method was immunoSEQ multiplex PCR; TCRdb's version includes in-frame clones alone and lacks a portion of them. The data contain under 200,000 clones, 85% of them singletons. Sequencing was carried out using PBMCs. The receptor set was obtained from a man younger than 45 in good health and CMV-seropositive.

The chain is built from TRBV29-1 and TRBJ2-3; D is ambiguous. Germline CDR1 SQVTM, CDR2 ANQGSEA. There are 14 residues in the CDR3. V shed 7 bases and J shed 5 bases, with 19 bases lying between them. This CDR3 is CSGRVGAPGDTQYF. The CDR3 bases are TGCAGCGGCCGTGTAGGAGCTCCCGGAGATACGCAGTATTTT.

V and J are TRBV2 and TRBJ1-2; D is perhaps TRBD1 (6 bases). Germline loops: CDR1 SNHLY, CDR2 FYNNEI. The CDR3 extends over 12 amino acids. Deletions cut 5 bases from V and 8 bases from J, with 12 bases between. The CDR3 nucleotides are TGTGCCAGCAGTAAACAGGGAGAGGGCTACACCTTC. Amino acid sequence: CASSKQGEGYTF. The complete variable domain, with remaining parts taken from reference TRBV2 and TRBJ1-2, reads EPEVTQTPSHQVTQMGQEVILRCVPISNHLYFYWYRQILGQKVEFLVSFYNNEISEKSEIFDDQFSVERPDGSNFTLKIRSTKLEDSAMYFCASSKQGEGYTFGSGTRLTVV.

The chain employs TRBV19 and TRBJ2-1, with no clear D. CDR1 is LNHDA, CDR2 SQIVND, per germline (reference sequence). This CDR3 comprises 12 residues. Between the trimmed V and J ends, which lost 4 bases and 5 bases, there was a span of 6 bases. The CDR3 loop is CASSKENNEQFF. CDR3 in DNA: TGTGCCAGTAGTAAGGAGAACAATGAGCAGTTCTTC.

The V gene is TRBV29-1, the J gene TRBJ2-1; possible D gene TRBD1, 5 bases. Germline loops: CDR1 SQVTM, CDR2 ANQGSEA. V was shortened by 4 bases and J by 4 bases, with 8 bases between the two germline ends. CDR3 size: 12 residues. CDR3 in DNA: TGCAGCGTTGTACAGGATTACAATGAGCAGTTCTTC. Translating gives CSVVQDYNEQFF.

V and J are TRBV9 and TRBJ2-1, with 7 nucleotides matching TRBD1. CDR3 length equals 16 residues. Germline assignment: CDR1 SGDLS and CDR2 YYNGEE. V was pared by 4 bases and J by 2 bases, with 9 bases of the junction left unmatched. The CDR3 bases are TGTGCCAGCAGCCAGGGCTTGGGACAGCCCTACAATGAGCAGTTCTTC. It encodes CASSQGLGQPYNEQFF.

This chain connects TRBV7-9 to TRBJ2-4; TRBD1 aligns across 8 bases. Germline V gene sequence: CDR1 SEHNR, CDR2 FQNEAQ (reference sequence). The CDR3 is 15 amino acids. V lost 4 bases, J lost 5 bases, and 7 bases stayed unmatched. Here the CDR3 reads CASSSSDREQNIQYF. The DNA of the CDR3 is TGTGCCAGCAGCTCCTCGGACAGGGAACAAAACATTCAGTACTTC.

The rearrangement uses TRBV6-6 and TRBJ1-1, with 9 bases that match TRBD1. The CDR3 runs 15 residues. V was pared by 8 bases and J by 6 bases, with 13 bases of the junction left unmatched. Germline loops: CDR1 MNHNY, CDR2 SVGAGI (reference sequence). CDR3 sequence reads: CASVKSGTGRAEAFF. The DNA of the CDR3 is TGTGCCAGCGTTAAAAGCGGGACAGGGAGGGCTGAAGCTTTCTTT.

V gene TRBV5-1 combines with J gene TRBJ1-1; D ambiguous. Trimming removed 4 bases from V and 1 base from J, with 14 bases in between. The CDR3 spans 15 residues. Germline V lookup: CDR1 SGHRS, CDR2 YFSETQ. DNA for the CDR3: TGCGCCAGCAGCCTTCTTTTCGTTTCGAACACTGAAGCTTTCTTT. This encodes CASSLLFVSNTEAFF.

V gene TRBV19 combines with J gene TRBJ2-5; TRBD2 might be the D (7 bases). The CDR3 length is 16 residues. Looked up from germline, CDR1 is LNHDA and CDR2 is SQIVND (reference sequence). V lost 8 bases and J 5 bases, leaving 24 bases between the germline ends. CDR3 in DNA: TGTGCCAGTGGCCGGGGGCTAGCGAGGGGAGGGGAGACCCAGTACTTC. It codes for CASGRGLARGGETQYF.

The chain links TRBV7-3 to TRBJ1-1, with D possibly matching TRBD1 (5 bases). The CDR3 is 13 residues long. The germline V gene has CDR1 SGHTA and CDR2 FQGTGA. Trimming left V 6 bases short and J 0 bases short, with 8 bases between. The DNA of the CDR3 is TGTGCCAGCAGTTTACAGGTGAACACTGAAGCTTTCTTT. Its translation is CASSLQVNTEAFF. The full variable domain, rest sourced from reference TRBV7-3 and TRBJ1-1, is GAGVSQTPSNKVTEKGKYVELRCDPISGHTALYWYRQSLGQGPEFLIYFQGTGAADDSGLPNDRFFAVRPEGSVSTLKIQRTERGDSAVYLCASSLQVNTEAFFGQGTRLTVV.

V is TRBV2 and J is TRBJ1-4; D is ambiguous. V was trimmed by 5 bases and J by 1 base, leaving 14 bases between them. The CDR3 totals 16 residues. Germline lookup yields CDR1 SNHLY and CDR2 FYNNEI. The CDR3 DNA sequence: TGTGCCAGCAGTCCCGGTCCACGGGAAACTAATGAAAAACTGTTTTTT. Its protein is CASSPGPRETNEKLFF.

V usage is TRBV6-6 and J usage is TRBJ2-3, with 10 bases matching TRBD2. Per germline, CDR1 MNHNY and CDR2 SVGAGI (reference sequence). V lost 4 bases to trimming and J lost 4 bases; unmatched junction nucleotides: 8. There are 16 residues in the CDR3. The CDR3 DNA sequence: TGTGCCAGCAGTTCTCCCAGCGGGAGGGCCCCAGATACGCAGTATTTT. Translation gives CASSSPSGRAPDTQYF.

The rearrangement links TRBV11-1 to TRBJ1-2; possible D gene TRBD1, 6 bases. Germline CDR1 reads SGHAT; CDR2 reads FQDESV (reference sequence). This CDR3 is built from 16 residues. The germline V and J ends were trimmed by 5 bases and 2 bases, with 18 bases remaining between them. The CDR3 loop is CASSPRPGTSNYGYTF. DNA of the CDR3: TGTGCCAGCAGCCCACGCCCCGGGACATCGAACTATGGCTACACCTTC.